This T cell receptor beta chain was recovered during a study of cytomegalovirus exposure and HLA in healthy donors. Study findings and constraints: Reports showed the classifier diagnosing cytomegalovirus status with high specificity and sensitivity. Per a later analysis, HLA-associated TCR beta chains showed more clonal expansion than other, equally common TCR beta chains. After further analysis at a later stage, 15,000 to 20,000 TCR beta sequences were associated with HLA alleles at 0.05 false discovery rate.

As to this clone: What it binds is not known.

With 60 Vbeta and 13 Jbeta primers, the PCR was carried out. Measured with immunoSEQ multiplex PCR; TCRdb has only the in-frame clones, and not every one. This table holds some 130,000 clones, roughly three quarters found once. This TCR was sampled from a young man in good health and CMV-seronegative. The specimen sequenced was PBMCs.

CDR3 sequence (DNA): TGTGCCTGGAGTGTAGCAGACTCAAGCTCTGGGGCCAACGTCCTGACTTTC. As protein: CAWSVADSSSGANVLTF. The V call is TRBV30, the J call TRBJ2-6, with D unclear. There are 17 residues in the CDR3. Between the trimmed V and J ends, which lost 0 bases and 0 bases, there was a span of 12 bases. Germline V gene data show CDR1 as GTSNPN and CDR2 as SVGIG (reference sequence).